Listed here are 14 T cell receptor beta chains from one sample, sequenced in a study of vaccination effects on CD4 cells after COVID-19. Within the ViraFEST assay, antigen-specific CD4+ T cells underwent expansion with viral peptide pools prior to sequencing. A roughly 10-day culture period preceded the isolation of CD4+ T cells. Among the vaccine recipients, none had a prior SARS-CoV-2 infection, and nucleocapsid antibodies were negative. Using immunoSEQ multiplex PCR, the repertoire was profiled, and TCRdb retains in-frame clones only, with some absent. The profile shows approximately 24,000 clones, about 70% of them singletons. The antigens these receptors bind are not known. The input for sequencing was CD4+ T cells from PBMCs cultured with HCoV-NL63 spike peptides, taken before COVID-19 vaccination. These receptor sequences come from a human donor who received a COVID-19 vaccine.

The chain employs TRBV20-1 and TRBJ2-3, with 8 bases fitting TRBD2. J lost 3 bases, V lost 3 bases, and 11 bases had no gene match. Germline CDR1 DFQATT, CDR2 SNEGSKA (reference sequence). This CDR3 comprises 16 residues. CDR3 amino acids: CSASARLAGRTDTQYF. CDR3 coding DNA: TGCAGTGCTAGTGCTCGATTAGCGGGGAGGACAGATACGCAGTATTTT.

The genes are TRBV5-8 and TRBJ2-2; D perhaps matches TRBD2 (7 bases). Trimming left V 0 bases short and J 6 bases short, with 21 bases between. CDR3 length equals 18 residues. Germline CDR1 is SGHTS and CDR2 is YDEGEE. In DNA, the CDR3 is TGTGCCAGCAGCTTGGTGCCTAACGGGGGGCGATCACCCGGGGAGCTGTTTTTT. Protein: CASSLVPNGGRSPGELFF.

The V gene is TRBV19, the J gene TRBJ1-1; D ambiguous. Trimming shortened V by 5 bases and J by 1 base, and 8 bases separated the two germline ends. Germline V gene lookup returns CDR1 LNHDA and CDR2 SQIVND (reference sequence). This CDR3 has 13 amino acids. CDR3 region: CASSVHKNTEAFF. CDR3 nucleotides: TGTGCCAGTAGTGTCCACAAGAACACTGAAGCTTTCTTT.

The chain links TRBV19 to TRBJ1-4; D possibly corresponds to TRBD1 (5 bases). Germline-derived CDR1 and CDR2 are LNHDA and SQIVND (reference sequence). The CDR3 covers 16 residues. V lost 5 bases to trimming and J lost 3 bases, with 16 bases between them. DNA for the CDR3: TGTGCCAGTAGTCCCTGGGGGGATGGTGCTAATGAAAAACTGTTTTTT. Its protein product is CASSPWGDGANEKLFF.

This chain connects TRBV27 to TRBJ2-3; 8 positions match TRBD2. J lost 3 bases, V lost 5 bases, and 7 bases had no gene match. Germline-derived CDR1 and CDR2 are MNHEY and SMNVEV (reference sequence). The CDR3 is made up of 15 amino acids. CDR3 nucleotide sequence: TGTGCCAGCAGTGAACCGGGACTAGGAACAGATACGCAGTATTTT. This sequence encodes CASSEPGLGTDTQYF.

J is TRBJ2-1 and V is TRBV5-1; D remains unclear. V was pared by 0 bases and J by 8 bases, with 12 bases between. The germline gives CDR1 SGHRS, CDR2 YFSETQ. The CDR3 covers 14 residues. The CDR3 coding sequence is TGCGCCAGCAGCTTGGGGTCCCCCACACATGAGCAGTTCTTC. Its protein is CASSLGSPTHEQFF.

The CDR3 here is CASSQTWVNTEAFF. The CDR3 bases are TGTGCCAGCAGCCAGACATGGGTGAACACTGAAGCTTTCTTT. The V gene is TRBV4-2, the J gene TRBJ1-1; D is undetermined. This CDR3 contains 14 residues. V shed 3 bases and J shed 0 bases, with 8 bases lying between them. CDR1 is LGHNA and CDR2 is YNFKEQ in the germline V gene.

This clone is hyperexpanded. The chain combines TRBV4-1 with TRBJ2-2; D call uncertain. V dropped 0 bases and J dropped 10 bases, with 6 bases sitting between them. The CDR3 consists of 12 residues. Germline CDR1 reads MGHRA; CDR2 reads YSYEKL. The CDR3 region is CASSQDVTELFF. The CDR3 coding sequence is TGCGCCAGCAGCCAAGATGTTACGGAGCTGTTTTTT.

The V and J genes are TRBV5-8 and TRBJ2-3, with 8 bases that match TRBD2. Looked up from germline, CDR1 is SGHTS and CDR2 is YDEGEE. Trimming cost V 8 bases and J 8 bases; bases outside gene matches: 16. The CDR3 is made up of 15 amino acids. The DNA of the CDR3 is TGTGCCAGAGTCCTAGGACCCAGCGGGAGTTCTACGCAGTATTTT. Protein: CARVLGPSGSSTQYF.

This clone showed up just a few times. The chain couples TRBV10-1 to TRBJ1-1, with D maybe TRBD1 (6 bases). The V gene lost 11 bases and the J gene lost 3 bases, with 7 bases spanning the gap. CDR3 length equals 10 residues. Germline assignment: CDR1 WNHNN and CDR2 SYGVQD (reference sequence). CDR3 DNA: TGCGCCTACAGGGACACTGAAGCTTTCTTT. This gives the protein CAYRDTEAFF.

V and J are TRBV21-1 and TRBJ1-6; the table's D call TRBD1 went unverified against the DNA. TRBV21-1 is listed as a pseudogene. This CDR3 comprises 15 residues. The CDR3 DNA sequence: TGTGCCAGCAGCAGGACAGACCCTGATAATTCACCCCTCCACTTT. Its translation: CASSRTDPDNSPLHF.

The CDR3 DNA follows: TGTGCCAGCAGCCCCCTGGGACAGGAGCTTCTCTCTGGAAACACCATATATTTT. It codes for CASSPLGQELLSGNTIYF. The rearrangement joins TRBV4-2 to TRBJ1-3, with TRBD1 identical over 8 bases. This CDR3 comprises 18 residues. Germline CDR1 and CDR2: LGHNA and YNFKEQ. The trim removed 4 bases at V and 0 bases at J, leaving 11 bases unmatched.

V is TRBV27 and J is TRBJ2-3; D might be TRBD2 (5 bases). The V and J ends lost 5 bases and 6 bases respectively, with 21 bases between them. Germline V gene lookup returns CDR1 MNHEY and CDR2 SMNVEV (reference sequence). The CDR3 has 16 residues. CDR3 residues: CASSTSTSPAGDTQYF. The CDR3 bases are TGTGCCAGCAGTACCTCAACTAGTCCTGCAGGTGATACGCAGTATTTT.

This clone has just a few counts. This rearrangement joins TRBV6-1 to TRBJ1-2; possibly TRBD1 for D (6 bases). This CDR3 spans 15 amino acids. Germline V lookup: CDR1 MNHNS, CDR2 SASEGT. The V and J ends lost 2 bases and 2 bases respectively, with 12 bases between them. The CDR3 is CASSELTGPNYGYTF. DNA for the CDR3: TGTGCCAGCAGTGAATTAACAGGGCCAAACTATGGCTACACCTTC.